These 25 T cell receptor beta chains came from one sample sequenced in a study of T cell repertoires in cytomegalovirus infection. TCRdb reanalysed the reads using MiXCR and keeps one entry per CDR3 protein. The sample includes 55,000 to 85,000 distinct CDR3 sequences, more than 3% seen only once; the top ten take around 21%. The source material was PBMCs. Receptor source: a human donor in good health (CMV status not recorded). Some clones in this sample may be carry-over from other donors' samples.

This clonotype was observed at least ten times. The chain's CDR3 is CSARPPGQGGHTEAFF. The CDR3 coding sequence is TGCAGTGCTAGGCCTCCGGGACAGGGAGGCCACACTGAAGCTTTCTTT. The chain carries TRBV20-1 and TRBJ1-1; 9 bases align to TRBD1. CDR1 DFQATT and CDR2 SNEGSKA come from the germline V gene (reference sequence). J was trimmed by 3 bases and V by 3 bases; bases with no gene match: 11. CDR3 size: 16 residues.

This clonotype showed up many times. The chain couples TRBV7-2 to TRBJ2-7; TRBD2 is a possible D gene (6 bases). V lost 3 bases and J lost 0, with 15 bases in between. The CDR3 runs to 16 residues. Germline V lookup: CDR1 SGHTA, CDR2 FQGNSA. The CDR3 reads CASSFVFGGNSYEQYF. The CDR3 DNA sequence: TGTGCCAGCAGCTTCGTCTTTGGGGGGAACTCCTACGAGCAGTACTTC.

This clonotype was recorded many times. V is TRBV20-1 and J is TRBJ2-3; TRBD2 matches at 7 bases. This CDR3 comprises 15 residues. Trimming removed 3 bases from V and 5 bases from J; junction bases left unmatched: 11. The germline CDR1 and CDR2 sequences are DFQATT and SNEGSKA (reference sequence). The DNA for the CDR3 is TGCAGTGCTAGTGACCCAGCGGGGATGGGAGATACGCAGTATTTT. Its protein is CSASDPAGMGDTQYF.

This clonotype was observed many times. V gene TRBV28 combines with J gene TRBJ2-6; TRBD1 aligns across 9 bases. With 7 bases clipped from V and 4 bases from J, the junction kept 11 bases outside the gene matches. Germline CDR1 MDHEN, CDR2 SYDVKM. This CDR3 is built from 17 residues. CDR3 protein: CASKAGTGISGANVLTF. The CDR3 nucleotides read TGTGCCAGCAAAGCCGGGACAGGGATCTCCGGGGCCAACGTCCTGACTTTC.

This clonotype was observed at least ten times. The chain couples TRBV28 to TRBJ1-2; D gene uncertain. Trimming left V 4 bases short and J 7 bases short, with 10 bases between. Germline CDR1 MDHEN, CDR2 SYDVKM. CDR3 length: 12 residues. The chain's CDR3 is CASSSTDRGYTF. DNA for the CDR3: TGTGCCAGCAGTTCCACGGACCGTGGCTACACCTTC.

This clonotype was counted many times. V gene TRBV19 combines with J gene TRBJ2-4; 10 nucleotides agree with TRBD1. V shed 6 bases, J shed 1 base, and the junction held 3 bases outside the gene matches. Germline V gene lookup returns CDR1 LNHDA and CDR2 SQIVND (reference sequence). The CDR3 is 15 amino acids. CDR3 in DNA: TGTGCCAGTAGCCCGGGACAGGGGGCCAAAAACATTCAGTACTTC. As protein: CASSPGQGAKNIQYF.

This clonotype appeared many times. The chain recombines TRBV12-3 or TRBV12-4 with TRBJ2-5; D may correspond to TRBD1 or TRBD2 (5 bases each). Deletions cut 6 bases from V and 1 base from J, with 9 bases between. The CDR3 spans 13 residues. CDR3 coding DNA: TGTGCCAGCAGCAGGGACGTCCAAGAGACCCAGTACTTC. Protein product: CASSRDVQETQYF.

This clonotype was picked up many times. The chain couples TRBV7-2 to TRBJ2-7; 13 nucleotides agree with TRBD2. CDR1 SGHTA and CDR2 FQGNSA come from the germline V gene. There are 16 residues in the CDR3. The ends lost 1 base at V and 4 bases at J; junction bases unmatched: 4. The CDR3 loop reads CASSLGGLAGPYEQYF. The CDR3 coding sequence is TGTGCCAGCAGCTTAGGGGGACTAGCGGGGCCTTACGAGCAGTACTTC.

This clonotype was recorded at least ten times. The rearrangement uses TRBV7-8 and TRBJ2-2, with 7 bases lining up with TRBD1. The length of the CDR3 is 14 residues. Germline trimming cut 5 bases from V and 2 bases from J; bases unmatched to any gene: 2. CDR1 and CDR2 (germline): SGHVS, FQNEAQ. CDR3 DNA: TGTGCCAGCAGCAGACAGGGAAACACCGGGGAGCTGTTTTTT. As protein: CASSRQGNTGELFF.

Turning to this clonotype: A much bigger clone sits one base away, suggesting this may be a read error. The DNA for the CDR3 is TGTGCCACCCTCCCATTACAAAAGACCCAGTACTTC. Encoded protein: CATLPLQKTQYF. V usage is TRBV7-8 and J usage is TRBJ2-5; unclear D gene. This CDR3 comprises 12 residues. The V gene's germline CDR1 is SGHVS and CDR2 FQNEAQ. V lost 10 bases and J 6 bases, leaving 15 bases between the germline ends. Complete variable domain (other parts from reference TRBV7-8 and TRBJ2-5): GAGVSQSPRYKVAKRGQDVALRCDPISGHVSLFWYQQALGQGPEFLTYFQNEAQLDKSGLPSDRFFAERPEGSVSTLKIQRTQQEDSAVYLCATLPLQKTQYFGPGTRLLVL.

This clonotype occurred many times. This chain uses TRBV20-1 with TRBJ2-5; D is possibly TRBD1 (6 bases). This CDR3 has 13 amino acids. Trimming pared 5 bases from V and 3 bases from J, leaving 13 bases between. Germline CDR1 DFQATT, CDR2 SNEGSKA (reference sequence). The CDR3: CSAPPGHEETQYF. CDR3 nucleotides: TGCAGTGCTCCTCCGGGACATGAAGAGACCCAGTACTTC.

This clonotype was counted between two and nine times. This sequence joins TRBV6-2 or TRBV6-3 and TRBJ1-1; D is ambiguous. V was cut by 2 bases and J by 0 bases, with 7 bases left in between. The germline V gene encodes CDR1 MNHEY and CDR2 SVGEGT. This CDR3 comprises 14 residues. The CDR3 loop is CASSYGPLNTEAFF. The CDR3 bases are TGTGCCAGCAGTTACGGACCCTTGAACACTGAAGCTTTCTTT.

At least ten counts were recorded for this clonotype. The chain carries TRBV9 and TRBJ2-7; 7 bases align to TRBD1. Per the germline V gene, CDR1 is SGDLS and CDR2 is YYNGEE. This CDR3 is built from 15 residues. Trimming removed 0 bases from V and 4 bases from J; junction bases left unmatched: 7. CDR3 coding DNA: TGTGCCAGCAGCGTAGGGGGACAGTCCGATTACGAGCAGTACTTC. As protein: CASSVGGQSDYEQYF.

This clonotype appeared a few times. The gene calls are TRBV28 and TRBJ2-7, with TRBD1 matching over 8 bases. There are 15 residues in the CDR3. V dropped 2 bases and J dropped 5; count of bases not matched to a gene: 8. The germline V gene encodes CDR1 MDHEN and CDR2 SYDVKM. Here the CDR3 DNA reads TGTGCCAGCAGTTTACAAGGACAGGGAATCAACGAGCAGTACTTC. It specifies CASSLQGQGINEQYF.

This clonotype was seen many times. The V call is TRBV7-8, the J call TRBJ2-1; 12 bases map to TRBD2. Trimming at V came to 5 bases and at J to 4 bases, leaving 9 bases not matched to a gene. The CDR3 loop spans 17 amino acids. Germline values: CDR1 SGHVS, CDR2 FQNEAQ. CDR3 loop: CASSPHPGLAGYNEQFF. The CDR3 region has the DNA TGTGCCAGCAGCCCTCATCCCGGACTAGCGGGGTACAATGAGCAGTTCTTC.

This clonotype was detected many times. The chain employs TRBV19 and TRBJ1-4; D is perhaps TRBD1 (5 bases). V lost 5 bases and J 4 bases, leaving 14 bases between the germline ends. The CDR3 covers 15 residues. The germline gives CDR1 LNHDA, CDR2 SQIVND (reference sequence). The CDR3 DNA reads as TGTGCCAGTAGTTTTCCGGGACGGAATAATGAAAAACTGTTTTTT. Translating it yields CASSFPGRNNEKLFF. The full variable domain, in which reference TRBV19 and TRBJ1-4 provide the parts outside the CDR3, is DGGITQSPKYLFRKEGQNVTLSCEQNLNHDAMYWYRQDPGQGLRLIYYSQIVNDFQKGDIAEGYSVSREKKESFPLTVTSAQKNPTAFYLCASSFPGRNNEKLFFGSGTQLSVL.

This clonotype was detected many times. The chain couples TRBV7-2 to TRBJ2-5; 10 bases line up with TRBD2. Germline CDR1 SGHTA, CDR2 FQGNSA. There are 16 residues in the CDR3. Losses at the gene ends were 5 bases for V and 5 bases for J; bases not matched to a gene: 11. The DNA of the CDR3 is TGTGCCAGCAGCCCCACCTCTAGCGGGAGAGGGGAGACCCAGTACTTC. It is translated as CASSPTSSGRGETQYF.

This clonotype came up many times. The genes are TRBV12-3 or TRBV12-4 and TRBJ2-5; no clear D. The V gene lost 6 bases and the J gene lost 0 bases, with 8 bases spanning the gap. The length of the CDR3 is 13 residues. The CDR3 sequence: CASSSQNQETQYF. As DNA, the CDR3 is TGTGCCAGCAGCTCCCAAAACCAAGAGACCCAGTACTTC.

This clonotype was recorded many times. The chain employs TRBV20-1 and TRBJ1-1; unclear D gene. V lost 1 base, J lost 5 bases, and 8 bases lay in between. The length of the CDR3 is 12 residues. Germline loops: CDR1 DFQATT, CDR2 SNEGSKA (reference sequence). As DNA, the CDR3 is TGCAGTGCTAGAGTCGGGTGGACTGAAGCTTTCTTT. As protein: CSARVGWTEAFF.

This clonotype was counted many times. The chain is built from TRBV6-2 or TRBV6-3 and TRBJ2-3; the match to TRBD2 covers 8 bases. Germline V gene data show CDR1 as MNHEY and CDR2 as SVGEGT. The CDR3 totals 14 residues. The V gene end was trimmed by 6 bases and the J gene end by 5 bases; junction bases not matched to a gene: 7. The CDR3 sequence is CASSYGGAGDTQYF. The CDR3 bases are TGTGCCAGCAGCTACGGGGGGGCTGGAGATACGCAGTATTTT.

This clonotype was seen repeatedly, ten times or more. The rearrangement uses TRBV6-2 or TRBV6-3 and TRBJ2-3, with D uncertain. Germline lookup yields CDR1 MNHEY and CDR2 SVGEGT. This CDR3 is built from 11 residues. Trimming shortened V by 0 bases and J by 5 bases, and 0 bases separated the two germline ends. CDR3 loop: CASSYSDTQYF. Written as DNA, the CDR3 is TGTGCCAGCAGTTACTCAGATACGCAGTATTTT.

This clonotype was recorded many times. The chain employs TRBV7-9 and TRBJ1-3; unclear D gene. The CDR3 totals 16 residues. Trimming took off 3 bases at V and 0 bases at J, with 12 bases between the two ends. Looked up from germline, CDR1 is SEHNR and CDR2 is FQNEAQ (reference sequence). DNA of the CDR3: TGTGCCAGCAGCTTGTCTACCCGAACCTCTGGAAACACCATATATTTT. Amino acids: CASSLSTRTSGNTIYF.

This clonotype occurred many times. The chain is built from TRBV12-3 or TRBV12-4 and TRBJ1-6, with 8 bases fitting TRBD1. The CDR3 contains 17 residues. V shed 5 bases, J shed 2 bases, and the junction held 8 bases outside the gene matches. The CDR3 DNA is TGTGCCAGCAGTCTAATGCGGACAGGGCCCTATAATTCACCCCTCCACTTT. Protein: CASSLMRTGPYNSPLHF.

This clonotype has a handful of counts. This chain uses TRBV7-8 with TRBJ2-1; 8 nucleotides line up with TRBD2. J lost 0 bases, V lost 4 bases, and 5 bases had no gene match. This CDR3 spans 16 amino acids. CDR1 is SGHVS, CDR2 FQNEAQ, per germline. CDR3 DNA: TGTGCCAGCAGCTACCAAAGCGGGAGCTCCTACAATGAGCAGTTCTTC. It specifies CASSYQSGSSYNEQFF.

This clonotype occurred many times. V gene TRBV19 combines with J gene TRBJ2-1; a weak D match, TRBD2 (6 bases). Germline CDR1 reads LNHDA; CDR2 reads SQIVND (reference sequence). The CDR3 is made up of 14 amino acids. V dropped 6 bases and J dropped 7 bases, with 16 bases sitting between them. CDR3 loop: CASRDGGARNEQFF. The DNA for the CDR3 is TGTGCCAGTAGAGACGGGGGAGCCCGAAATGAGCAGTTCTTC.